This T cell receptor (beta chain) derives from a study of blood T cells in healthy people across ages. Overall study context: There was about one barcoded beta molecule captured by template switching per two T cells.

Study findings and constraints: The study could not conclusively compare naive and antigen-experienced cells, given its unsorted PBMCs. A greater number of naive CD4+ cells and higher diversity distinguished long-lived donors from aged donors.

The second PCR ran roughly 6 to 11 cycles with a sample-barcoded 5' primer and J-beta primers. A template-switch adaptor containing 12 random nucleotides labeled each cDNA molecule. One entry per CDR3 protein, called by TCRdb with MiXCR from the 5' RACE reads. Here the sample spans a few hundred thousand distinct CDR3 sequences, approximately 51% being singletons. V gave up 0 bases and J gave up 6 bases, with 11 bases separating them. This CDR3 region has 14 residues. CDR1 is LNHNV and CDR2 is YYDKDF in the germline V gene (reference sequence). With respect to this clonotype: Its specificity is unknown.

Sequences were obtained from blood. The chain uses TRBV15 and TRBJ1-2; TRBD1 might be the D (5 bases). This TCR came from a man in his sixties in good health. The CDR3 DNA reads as TGTGCCACCAGCAGAGATCTGAGGGGTGATGGCTACACCTTC. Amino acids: CATSRDLRGDGYTF.